This is a list of T cell receptor beta chains from one sample in a study of neoadjuvant anti-PD-1 for oral cavity cancer. Only in-frame clones appear in the TCRdb table, and some are missing; sequencing was by immunoSEQ multiplex PCR. The repertoire has 13,000 to 15,000 clones, roughly 67% of them found once; the top ten carry 2.2%. Sample: PBMCs, taken before nivolumab (anti-PD-1) treatment. The receptors derive from a person aged 35-80 years with oral cavity squamous cell carcinoma. The CDR3 runs from the conserved cysteine through the conserved F or W. The order of the fields is J gene, V gene, clone size, CDR3 protein. Size values are once, few and many counts, or a class for expanded clones, and some rows have none.

TRBJ2-1 TRBV18 few CASSSRLAGGTYNEQFF
TRBJ2-6 TRBV11-3 - CASSLRGPGANVLTF
TRBJ2-4 TRBV5-1 few CASSLEGEGQYF
TRBJ2-2 TRBV5-1 few CASSVPRTDANTGELFF
TRBJ2-5 TRBV21-1 - CASSKGERGARETQYF
TRBJ1-2 TRBV29-1 - CSVQGRGAGNYGYTF
TRBJ2-1 TRBV5-4 - CARSFAGGKDNEQFF
TRBJ2-3 TRBV5-1 - CASSALSGDTQYF
TRBJ1-6 TRBV10-1 - CASSAGVNSPLHF
TRBJ2-1 TRBV7-3 few CASSSPPRLEQFF
TRBJ2-3 TRBV5-4 - CASSMGGRGSTDTQYF
TRBJ1-4 TRBV18 few CASSRLPEGGDEKLFF
TRBJ2-2 TRBV7-2 - CASSLGRGNTGELFF
TRBJ2-2 TRBV19 few CASSMTGGWTGELFF
TRBJ2-3 TRBV7-2 - CASSRGDHTDTQYF
TRBJ1-3 TRBV20-1 - CSAHSGNTIYF
TRBJ2-7 TRBV27 - CASSPQLSGNAEQYF
TRBJ2-3 TRBV6-6 - CASSLGTGTRTDTQYF
TRBJ1-2 TRBV5-1 - CASSLAGEASYGYTF
TRBJ2-5 TRBV27 - CASSYQETQYF
TRBJ2-7 TRBV20-1 - CSAPFSHGEYF
TRBJ2-7 TRBV6-4 few CASSVTAGGREQYF
TRBJ2-7 TRBV7-9 few CASSPRTGYSYEQYF
TRBJ2-4 TRBV6-1 - CASSATGGGRNIQYF
TRBJ1-5 TRBV2 - CASRGGGSGYNQPQHF
TRBJ2-7 TRBV11-2 - CASSFVAGQGYEQYF
TRBJ2-1 TRBV6-6 - CASSYSVEQFF
TRBJ2-7 TRBV19 - CASSSRGLSYEQYF
TRBJ1-2 TRBV5-5 - CASSLGVGTAFYGYTF
TRBJ2-6 TRBV29-1 - CSVDSLTDSGANVLTF
TRBJ2-1 TRBV19 few CASSPRTSGRAYNEQFF
TRBJ2-7 TRBV10-3 - CAISESTRVNEQYF
TRBJ2-3 TRBV29-1 - CSVGASGLDTQYF
TRBJ1-2 TRBV7-9 few CATETGGNYGYTF
TRBJ2-4 TRBV7-2 - CASSPPGTENIQYF
TRBJ2-1 TRBV6-6 - CASSSTSGRALNEQFF
TRBJ1-2 TRBV10-1 - CASSEGTGEAYGYTF
TRBJ1-1 TRBV5-1 - CASSPGPNSMNTEAFF
TRBJ1-4 TRBV27 - CASSLRQGRKLFF
TRBJ1-1 TRBV5-1 - CASSPTGRHRVAMNTEAFF
TRBJ1-2 TRBV2 - CASSEALLTNYGYTF
TRBJ1-1 TRBV29-1 few CSAGSGRGGFEAFF
TRBJ1-6 TRBV25-1 - CASSEYVGSPLHF
TRBJ1-4 TRBV6-1 - CASSQGQILFF
TRBJ1-5 TRBV18 few CASSPSTGAPNQPQHF
TRBJ2-3 TRBV5-1 - CASSLVQRGGGTDTQYF
TRBJ2-3 TRBV25-1 - CASSRVGSTDTQYF
TRBJ2-3 TRBV7-6 - CASSSYSDTQYF
TRBJ1-1 TRBV6-6 - CASSYSNSKNTEAFF
TRBJ1-1 TRBV4-1 - CASSQGQGAQSNTEAFF
TRBJ2-7 TRBV5-1 few CASSLGWSGGYEQYF
TRBJ1-1 TRBV6-4 once CASSEHATQGAEAFF
TRBJ1-1 TRBV10-1 few CASGERGTEAFF